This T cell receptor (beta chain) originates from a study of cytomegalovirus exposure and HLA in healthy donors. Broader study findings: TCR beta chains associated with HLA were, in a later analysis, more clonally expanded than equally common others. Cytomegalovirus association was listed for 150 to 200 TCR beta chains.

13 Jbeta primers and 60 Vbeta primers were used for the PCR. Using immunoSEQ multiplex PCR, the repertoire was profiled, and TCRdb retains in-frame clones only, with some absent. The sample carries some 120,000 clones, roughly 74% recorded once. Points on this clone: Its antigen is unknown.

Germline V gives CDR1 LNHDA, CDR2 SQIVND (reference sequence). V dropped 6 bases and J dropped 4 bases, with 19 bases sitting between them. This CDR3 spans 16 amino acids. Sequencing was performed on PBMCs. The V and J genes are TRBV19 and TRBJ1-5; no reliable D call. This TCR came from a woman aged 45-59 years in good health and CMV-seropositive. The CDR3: CASRPRGNPGNQPQHF. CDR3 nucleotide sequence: TGTGCCAGTAGACCCCGAGGAAACCCGGGGAATCAGCCCCAGCATTTT.